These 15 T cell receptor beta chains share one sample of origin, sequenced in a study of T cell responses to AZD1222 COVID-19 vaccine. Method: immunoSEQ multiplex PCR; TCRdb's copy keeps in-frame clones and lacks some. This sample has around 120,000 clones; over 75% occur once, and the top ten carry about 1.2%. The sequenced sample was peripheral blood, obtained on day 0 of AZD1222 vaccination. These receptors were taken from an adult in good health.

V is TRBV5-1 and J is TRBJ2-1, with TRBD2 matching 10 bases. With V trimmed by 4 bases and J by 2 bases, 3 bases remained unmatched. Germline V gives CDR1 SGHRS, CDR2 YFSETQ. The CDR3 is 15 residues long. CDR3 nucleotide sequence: TGCGCCAGCAGCCAAAGCGGGGGGGCCTACAATGAGCAGTTCTTC. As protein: CASSQSGGAYNEQFF.

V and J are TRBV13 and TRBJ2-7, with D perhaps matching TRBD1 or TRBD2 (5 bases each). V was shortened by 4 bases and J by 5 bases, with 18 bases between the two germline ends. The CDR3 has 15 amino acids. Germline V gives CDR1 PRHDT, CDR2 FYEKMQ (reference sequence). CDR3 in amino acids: CASSSGPLSTHEQYF. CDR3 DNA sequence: TGTGCCAGCAGCTCGGGGCCTTTGTCCACCCACGAGCAGTACTTC. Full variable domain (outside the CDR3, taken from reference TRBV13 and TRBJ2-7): AAGVIQSPRHLIKEKRETATLKCYPIPRHDTVYWYQQGPGQDPQFLISFYEKMQSDKGSIPDRFSAQQFSDYHSELNMSSLELGDSALYFCASSSGPLSTHEQYFGPGTRLTVT.

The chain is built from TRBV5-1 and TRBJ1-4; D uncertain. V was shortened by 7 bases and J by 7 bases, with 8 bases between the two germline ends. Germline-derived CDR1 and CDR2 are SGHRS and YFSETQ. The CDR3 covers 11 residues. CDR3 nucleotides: TGCGCCAGCCGTGCGAGTGAAAAACTGTTTTTT. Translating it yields CASRASEKLFF.

CDR3 sequence: CASSGGARGLGYTF. The CDR3 DNA sequence: TGTGCCAGCAGTGGAGGGGCACGTGGCTTGGGCTACACCTTC. This chain joins TRBV2 and TRBJ1-2, with a weak D call TRBD1 (5 bases). V lost 4 bases, J lost 8 bases, and 17 bases lay in between. The CDR3 spans 14 residues. Germline assignment: CDR1 SNHLY and CDR2 FYNNEI. Drawing the rest from reference TRBV2 and TRBJ1-2, the complete variable domain is EPEVTQTPSHQVTQMGQEVILRCVPISNHLYFYWYRQILGQKVEFLVSFYNNEISEKSEIFDDQFSVERPDGSNFTLKIRSTKLEDSAMYFCASSGGARGLGYTFGSGTRLTVV.

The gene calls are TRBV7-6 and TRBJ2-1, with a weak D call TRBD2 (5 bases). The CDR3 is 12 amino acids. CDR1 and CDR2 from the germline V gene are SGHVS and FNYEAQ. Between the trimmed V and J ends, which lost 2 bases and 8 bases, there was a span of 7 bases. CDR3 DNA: TGTGCCAGCAGCTTATTGGAGGATGAGCAGTTCTTC. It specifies CASSLLEDEQFF.

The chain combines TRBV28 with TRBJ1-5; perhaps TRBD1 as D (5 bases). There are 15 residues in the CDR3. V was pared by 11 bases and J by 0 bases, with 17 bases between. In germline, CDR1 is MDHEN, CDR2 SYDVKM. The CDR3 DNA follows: TGTGCCCCTTTAACGGGGGAACATAGCAATCAGCCCCAGCATTTT. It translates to CAPLTGEHSNQPQHF.

The CDR3 nucleotides read TGTGCCAGCAGCCCCGGGACAGGGCGTCGGGGTGGCTACACCTTC. It is translated as CASSPGTGRRGGYTF. The chain combines TRBV4-2 with TRBJ1-2; 9 nucleotides agree with TRBD1. Looked up from germline, CDR1 is LGHNA and CDR2 is YNFKEQ. V dropped 4 bases and J dropped 7; count of bases not matched to a gene: 10. The CDR3 extends over 15 amino acids.

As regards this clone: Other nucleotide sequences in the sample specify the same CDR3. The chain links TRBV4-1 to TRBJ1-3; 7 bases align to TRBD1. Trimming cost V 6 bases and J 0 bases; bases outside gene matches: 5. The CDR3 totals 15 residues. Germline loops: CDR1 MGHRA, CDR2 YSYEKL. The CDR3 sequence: CASSRDSNSGNTIYF. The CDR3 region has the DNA TGCGCCAGCAGTCGGGACAGCAACTCTGGAAACACCATATATTTT.

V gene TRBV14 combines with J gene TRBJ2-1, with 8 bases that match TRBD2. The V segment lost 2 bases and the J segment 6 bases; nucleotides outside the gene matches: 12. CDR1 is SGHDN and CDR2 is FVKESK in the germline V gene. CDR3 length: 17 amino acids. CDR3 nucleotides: TGTGCCAGCAGCCAAAGATTGAGACTAGCGAGGTCCAATGAGCAGTTCTTC. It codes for CASSQRLRLARSNEQFF. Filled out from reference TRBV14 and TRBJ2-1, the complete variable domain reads EAGVTQFPSHSVIEKGQTVTLRCDPISGHDNLYWYRRVMGKEIKFLLHFVKESKQDESGMPNNRFLAERTGGTYSTLKVQPAELEDSGVYFCASSQRLRLARSNEQFFGPGTRLTVL.

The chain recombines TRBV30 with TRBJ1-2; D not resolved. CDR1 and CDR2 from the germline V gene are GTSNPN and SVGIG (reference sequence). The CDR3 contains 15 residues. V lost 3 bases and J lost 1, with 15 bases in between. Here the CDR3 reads CAWRPPPGRNYGYTF. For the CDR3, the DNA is TGTGCCTGGAGGCCACCCCCAGGCCGTAACTATGGCTACACCTTC. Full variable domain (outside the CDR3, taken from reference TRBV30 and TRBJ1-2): SQTIHQWPATLVQPVGSPLSLECTVEGTSNPNLYWYRQAAGRGLQLLFYSVGIGQISSEVPQNLSASRPQDRQFILSSKKLLLSDSGFYLCAWRPPPGRNYGYTFGSGTRLTVV.

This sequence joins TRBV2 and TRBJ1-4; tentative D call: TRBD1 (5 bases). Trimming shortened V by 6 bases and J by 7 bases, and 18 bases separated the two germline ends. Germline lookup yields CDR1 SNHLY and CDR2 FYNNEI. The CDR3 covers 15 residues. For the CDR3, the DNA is TGTGCCAGCAGGGTTCAGGGTTCCCCAGCTGAAAAACTGTTTTTT. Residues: CASRVQGSPAEKLFF.

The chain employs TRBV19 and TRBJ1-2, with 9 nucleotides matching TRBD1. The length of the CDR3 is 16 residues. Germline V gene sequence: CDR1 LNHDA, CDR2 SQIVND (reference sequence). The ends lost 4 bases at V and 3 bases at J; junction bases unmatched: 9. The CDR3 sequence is CASSTKTTGGHYGYTF. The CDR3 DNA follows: TGTGCCAGTAGTACAAAGACGACAGGGGGACACTATGGCTACACCTTC.

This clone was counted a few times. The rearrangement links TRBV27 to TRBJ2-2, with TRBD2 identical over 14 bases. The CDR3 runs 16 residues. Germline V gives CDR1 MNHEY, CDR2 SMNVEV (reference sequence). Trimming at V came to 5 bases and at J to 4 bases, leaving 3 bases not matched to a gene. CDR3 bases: TGTGCCAGCAGTGAGGGACTAGCGGGGGCCACCGGGGAGCTGTTTTTT. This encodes CASSEGLAGATGELFF.

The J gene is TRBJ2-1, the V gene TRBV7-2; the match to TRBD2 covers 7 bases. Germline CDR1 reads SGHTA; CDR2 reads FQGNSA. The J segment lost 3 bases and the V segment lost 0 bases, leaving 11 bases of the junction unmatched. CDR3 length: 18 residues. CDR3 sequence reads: CASSLALMGGGIYNEQFF. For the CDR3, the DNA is TGTGCCAGCAGCTTAGCGCTTATGGGGGGAGGGATCTACAATGAGCAGTTCTTC.

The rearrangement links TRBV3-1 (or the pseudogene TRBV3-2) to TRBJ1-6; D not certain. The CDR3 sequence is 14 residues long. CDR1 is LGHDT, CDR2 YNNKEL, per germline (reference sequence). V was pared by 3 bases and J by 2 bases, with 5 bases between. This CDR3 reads CASSQGTYNSPLHF. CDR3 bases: TGTGCCAGCAGCCAGGGGACCTATAATTCACCCCTCCACTTT.